A selection of T cell receptor beta chains follows, all from one sample in a study of patients and donors after allogeneic stem cell transplantation. TCRdb analysed the RT-PCR reads with MiXCR anew, one entry per CDR3 protein. The table has fewer than 180,000 distinct CDR3 sequences, 30% to 45% seen once; the top ten hold around 50%. Material: blood, either unsorted or a sorted T cell fraction (not recorded which). The receptors shown here come from a human donor who was either an allogeneic HSCT recipient or a stem cell or donor lymphocyte infusion donor (not recorded which). It is not recorded whose cells these are; they may come from a transplant donor. The CDR3 runs from the conserved cysteine through the conserved F or W. The D gene is left open where the match is weak. The listing skips clone size in some rows; elsewhere it reads once, few, many or a size class.

size	V	D	J	CDR3	DNA
.	TRBV12-3/TRBV12-4	.	TRBJ1-6	CASSFLLDLSSYNSPLHF	TGTGCCAGCAGTTTTTTGTTGGATTTGAGCTCCTATAATTCACCCCTCCACTTT
few	TRBV5-1	.	TRBJ2-1	CASSFASLAEQFF	TGCGCCAGCAGCTTTGCTTCGCTAGCGGAGCAGTTCTTC
.	TRBV12-3/TRBV12-4	.	TRBJ1-2	CASSGGASLYGYTF	TGTGCCAGCAGTGGTGGCGCTTCCCTATATGGCTACACCTTC
.	TRBV24-1	.	TRBJ2-3	CATSDYGF	TGTGCCACCAGTGATTACGGTTTT
few	TRBV27	TRBD1	TRBJ1-1	CASSLSGGVTEAFF	TGTGCCAGCAGTTTATCAGGGGGCGTCACTGAAGCTTTCTTT
.	TRBV7-7	TRBD2	TRBJ2-2	CASSHRDYGTGELFF	TGTGCTAGCAGCCACCGGGACTACGGAACCGGGGAGCTGTTTTTT
.	TRBV4-2	TRBD2	TRBJ2-2	CASLAAGGRELFF	TGTGCCAGCTTAGCTGCGGGGGGCCGGGAGCTGTTTTTT
.	TRBV7-8	.	TRBJ1-2	CASSPPGTGFVDGYTF	TGTGCCAGCAGCCCGCCAGGGACTGGTTTCGTAGATGGCTACACCTTC
.	TRBV15	TRBD2	TRBJ2-1	CATSRVRDTSGVYNEQFF	TGTGCCACCAGCAGAGTTCGGGACACTAGCGGAGTCTACAATGAGCAGTTCTTC
few	TRBV29-1	.	TRBJ1-6	CSVVKDGNSPLHF	TGCAGCGTTGTAAAAGATGGAAATTCACCCCTCCACTTT
.	TRBV7-2	.	TRBJ2-1	CASSLSYGSYNEQFF	TGTGCCAGCAGCCTCTCCTACGGATCCTACAATGAGCAGTTCTTC
few	TRBV27	.	TRBJ2-1	CASSFRTDEQFF	TGTGCCAGCAGTTTTAGGACAGATGAGCAGTTCTTC
many	TRBV7-8	.	TRBJ1-5	CATGDRSSNQPQHF	TGTGCCACCGGGGACCGCTCAAGCAATCAGCCCCAGCATTTT
many	TRBV27	.	TRBJ1-2	CASSLSWSGGGYTF	TGTGCCAGCAGTTTATCGTGGTCGGGTGGCGGCTACACCTTC
once	TRBV24-1	TRBD2	TRBJ2-1	CATGLGGGAYNEQFF	TGTGCCACCGGCTTGGGCGGGGGGGCCTATAATGAGCAGTTCTTC
.	TRBV7-9	.	TRBJ1-6	CASSLVWQGSRDSPLHF	TGTGCCAGCAGCTTAGTTTGGCAGGGAAGTAGGGACTCACCCCTCCACTTT
few	TRBV9	.	TRBJ1-6	CASSVGGDPSPLHF	TGTGCCAGCAGCGTAGGAGGGGATCCCTCACCCCTCCACTTT
few	TRBV5-6	.	TRBJ1-2	CASSLGNGYTF	TGTGCCAGCAGCTTGGGAAATGGCTACACCTTC
few	TRBV20-1	.	TRBJ1-2	CSARDRWRGRVDYGYTF	TGCAGTGCTAGAGATCGCTGGAGGGGCAGGGTGGACTATGGCTACACCTTC
once	TRBV5-1	.	TRBJ1-2	CASSLGDNRYGYTF	TGCGCCAGCAGCTTGGGTGACAATCGGTATGGCTACACCTTC
.	TRBV6-1	TRBD1	TRBJ1-4	CATSDRGVEKLFF	TGTGCCACCTCCGACAGGGGTGTGGAAAAACTGTTTTTT
few	TRBV28	TRBD1	TRBJ1-6	CASMDGTGVNSPLHF	TGTGCCAGCATGGATGGGACAGGGGTTAATTCACCCCTCCACTTT
.	TRBV28	TRBD1	TRBJ2-7	CASSGTGEYF	TGTGCCAGCAGCGGGACAGGGGAGTACTTC
few	TRBV24-1	.	TRBJ2-3	CATSDKDTQYF	TGTGCCACCAGTGATAAAGATACGCAGTATTTT
.	TRBV7-9	TRBD2	TRBJ2-1	CASSGPLAGGTEQFF	TGTGCCAGCAGCGGCCCTTTAGCGGGGGGAACGGAGCAGTTCTTC
.	TRBV7-2	.	TRBJ2-2	CASSLGGASTGELFF	TGTGCCAGCAGCTTAGGAGGGGCGTCCACCGGGGAGCTGTTTTTT
.	TRBV2	.	TRBJ1-1	CASIRGTEAFF	TGTGCCAGCATACGGGGGACTGAAGCTTTCTTT
few	TRBV29-1	TRBD1	TRBJ2-3	CSAGTDRGNTDTQYF	TGCAGCGCCGGGACAGATAGGGGAAACACAGATACGCAGTATTTT
few	TRBV6-5	TRBD1	TRBJ1-3	CASRPTGDGNTIYF	TGTGCCAGCAGACCGACAGGGGATGGAAACACCATATATTTT
few	TRBV5-6	.	TRBJ2-7	CASSLRVAYEQYF	TGTGCCAGCAGCTTACGGGTAGCCTACGAGCAGTACTTC
few	TRBV6-2/TRBV6-3	.	TRBJ2-7	CASSPLSTGGYYEQYF	TGTGCCAGCAGTCCCCTGAGTACCGGGGGCTACTACGAGCAGTACTTC
.	TRBV12-3/TRBV12-4	.	TRBJ1-2	CASSLGAQGVYYGYTF	TGTGCCAGCAGTTTAGGAGCGCAGGGAGTGTACTATGGCTACACCTTC
few	TRBV24-1	.	TRBJ1-2	CATSGFDNYGYTF	TGTGCCACCAGTGGTTTTGACAACTATGGCTACACCTTC
few	TRBV25-1	TRBD1	TRBJ1-3	CASRRTGEGTIYF	TGTGCCAGCAGACGGACAGGGGAGGGCACCATATATTTT
.	TRBV9	.	TRBJ1-1	CASSARVNTEAFF	TGTGCCAGCAGCGCGCGGGTGAACACTGAAGCTTTCTTT
few	TRBV6-5	.	TRBJ1-6	CASGRDIGSPLHF	TGTGCCAGCGGACGGGATATAGGTTCACCCCTCCACTTT
once	TRBV7-6	.	TRBJ2-3	CASSLAGTGVDTQYF	TGTGCCAGCAGCTTAGCCGGGACTGGGGTGGATACGCAGTATTTT
.	TRBV9	TRBD1	TRBJ1-2	CASSVEGRGVGYTF	TGTGCCAGCAGCGTAGAGGGCAGGGGGGTTGGCTACACCTTC
few	TRBV5-6	.	TRBJ1-1	CASSNRVGLSTEAFF	TGTGCCAGCAGCAACCGGGTGGGGCTAAGCACTGAAGCTTTCTTT
.	TRBV12-3/TRBV12-4	.	TRBJ1-3	CASSFKGNTIYF	TGTGCCAGCAGTTTTAAAGGAAACACCATATATTTT
few	TRBV7-6	.	TRBJ1-3	CASSLAPAALRKDTIYF	TGTGCCAGCAGCTTAGCTCCCGCAGCTCTAAGAAAGGACACCATATATTTT
.	TRBV5-5	.	TRBJ2-1	CASSPDYNEQFF	TGTGCCAGCAGCCCCGACTACAATGAGCAGTTCTTC
.	TRBV5-4	TRBD1	TRBJ1-1	CASSLDRADTEAFF	TGTGCCAGCAGCTTAGACAGGGCCGACACTGAAGCTTTCTTT
.	TRBV18	.	TRBJ1-1	CASSGTFQNTEAFF	TGTGCCAGCTCCGGGACTTTTCAGAACACTGAAGCTTTCTTT
many	TRBV15	.	TRBJ2-7	CATSRVGNEQYF	TGTGCCACCAGCAGAGTGGGAAACGAGCAGTACTTC
.	TRBV28	TRBD1	TRBJ1-2	CASSRQGQNGYTF	TGTGCCAGCAGTCGACAGGGACAAAATGGCTACACCTTC
few	TRBV25-1	.	TRBJ1-2	CASSEDGRPYGYTF	TGTGCCAGCAGTGAGGACGGCAGGCCATATGGCTACACCTTC
few	TRBV29-1	TRBD1	TRBJ2-2	CSAMPGTGLNTGELFF	TGCAGCGCCATGCCCGGGACAGGATTGAACACCGGGGAGCTGTTTTTT
.	TRBV7-9	.	TRBJ1-1	CASNNGQILNTEAFF	TGTGCCAGCAACAACGGACAGATATTGAACACTGAAGCTTTCTTT
.	TRBV7-9	.	TRBJ2-3	CASSDHRVEDTQYF	TGTGCCAGCAGCGACCACAGGGTTGAAGATACGCAGTATTTT
.	TRBV9	.	TRBJ2-3	CASSVGILRTDTQYF	TGTGCCAGCAGCGTAGGCATCCTACGCACAGATACGCAGTATTTT
.	TRBV5-6	.	TRBJ2-3	CASSVPRGALDTQYF	TGTGCCAGCAGTGTGCCCCGGGGGGCCTTGGATACGCAGTATTTT
few	TRBV28	TRBD1	TRBJ1-3	CASSETGQATNTIYF	TGTGCCAGCAGCGAGACGGGACAGGCCACGAACACCATATATTTT
once	TRBV10-3	.	TRBJ2-3	CAITQKGPPGDTQYF	TGTGCCATCACCCAAAAAGGACCTCCCGGGGATACGCAGTATTTT
.	TRBV15	.	TRBJ1-5	CATSRSYIGREEYSNQPQHF	TGTGCCACCAGCAGATCCTATATTGGACGAGAGGAGTATAGCAATCAGCCCCAGCATTTT
once	TRBV20-1	.	TRBJ1-4	CSASLPRSGEKLFF	TGCAGTGCTTCCCTCCCCCGGTCCGGGGAAAAACTGTTTTTT
few	TRBV30	TRBD1	TRBJ1-6	CAWSVGQGVNSPLHF	TGTGCCTGGAGTGTCGGTCAGGGGGTGAATTCACCCCTCCACTTT
once	TRBV12-3/TRBV12-4	.	TRBJ2-3	CASSWDNEGTQYF	TGTGCCAGCAGTTGGGACAACGAGGGTACGCAGTATTTT
.	TRBV29-1	.	TRBJ2-1	CSVDEVYNEQFF	TGCAGCGTTGACGAGGTATACAATGAGCAGTTCTTC
few	TRBV12-3/TRBV12-4	.	TRBJ1-1	CASSSGGGTTEAFF	TGTGCCAGCAGTTCGGGGGGGGGAACAACTGAAGCTTTCTTT